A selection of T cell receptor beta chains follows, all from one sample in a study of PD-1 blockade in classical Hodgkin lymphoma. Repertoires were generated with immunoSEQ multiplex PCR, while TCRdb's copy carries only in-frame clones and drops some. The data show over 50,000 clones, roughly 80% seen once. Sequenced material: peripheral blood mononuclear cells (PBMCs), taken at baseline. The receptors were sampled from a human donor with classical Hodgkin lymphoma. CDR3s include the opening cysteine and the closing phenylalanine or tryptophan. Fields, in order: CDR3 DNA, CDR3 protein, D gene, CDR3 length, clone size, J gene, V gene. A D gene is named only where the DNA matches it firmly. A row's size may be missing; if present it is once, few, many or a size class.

TGTGCCAGCAGCCCGTTGGATGTCCCCAGGGGTGAGCAGTTCTTC,CASSPLDVPRGEQFF,NA,15,NA,TRBJ2-1,TRBV11-3
TGTGCTAGTGGACCTCGACAGCCGAATGAGCAGTTCTTC,CASGPRQPNEQFF,NA,13,NA,TRBJ2-1,TRBV12-5
TGTGCCACAGCCGACAGCCGAGGATCAACTCAGCCCCAGCATTTT,CATADSRGSTQPQHF,NA,15,NA,TRBJ1-5,TRBV10-3
TGTGCCAGCGCCAGAAAGGGGACTGGAGCCTACGAGCAGTACTTC,CASARKGTGAYEQYF,NA,15,NA,TRBJ2-7,TRBV6-5
TGTGCCAGCAGCTTAGTCGGCCTGAACTCCTACGAGCAGTACTTC,CASSLVGLNSYEQYF,NA,15,NA,TRBJ2-7,TRBV11-2
TGCGCCAGCAGCCCCGGACAGGGGGGTGAAAAACTGTTTTTT,CASSPGQGGEKLFF,TRBD1,14,once,TRBJ1-4,TRBV4-3
TGCGCCAGCAGCCCTTCCGGGCGGGGGCAATTCAATGAGCAGTTCTTC,CASSPSGRGQFNEQFF,NA,16,NA,TRBJ2-1,TRBV5-1
TGTGCCAGCAGCTTAGCTCCAGATACGCAGTATTTT,CASSLAPDTQYF,NA,12,NA,TRBJ2-3,TRBV7-9
TGTGCCTGGAGTGTAGGGACGGCCGCCTACGAGCAGTACTTC,CAWSVGTAAYEQYF,NA,14,NA,TRBJ2-7,TRBV30
TGTGCCATCAGTGAGCAGGGACAGAACCTCTATGGCTACACCTTC,CAISEQGQNLYGYTF,TRBD1,15,few,TRBJ1-2,TRBV10-3
TGTGCCTGGAAAGCGGGAGTCCCCGGGGAGCTGTTTTTT,CAWKAGVPGELFF,TRBD2,13,NA,TRBJ2-2,TRBV30
TGTGCCTGGAGTTTAGGAACTGAAGCTTTCTTT,CAWSLGTEAFF,NA,11,NA,TRBJ1-1,TRBV30
TGTGCCAGCAGCTTAGGCCAGGGGTTCATTGAAGCTTTCTTT,CASSLGQGFIEAFF,NA,14,NA,TRBJ1-1,TRBV7-2